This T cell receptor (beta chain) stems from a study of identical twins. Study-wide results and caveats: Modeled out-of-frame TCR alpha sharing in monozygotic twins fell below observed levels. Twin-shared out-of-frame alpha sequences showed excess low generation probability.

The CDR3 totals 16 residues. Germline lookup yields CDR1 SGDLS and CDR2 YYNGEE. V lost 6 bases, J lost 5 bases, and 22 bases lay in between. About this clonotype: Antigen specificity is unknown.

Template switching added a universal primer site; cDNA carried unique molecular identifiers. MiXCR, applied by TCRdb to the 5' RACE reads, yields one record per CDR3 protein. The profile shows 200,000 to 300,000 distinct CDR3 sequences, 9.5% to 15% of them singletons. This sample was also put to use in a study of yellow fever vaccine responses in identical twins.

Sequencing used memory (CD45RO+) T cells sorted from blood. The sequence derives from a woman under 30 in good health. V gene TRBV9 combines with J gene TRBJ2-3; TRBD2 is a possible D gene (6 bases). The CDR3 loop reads CASTPSARLVGDTQYF. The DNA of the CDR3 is TGTGCCAGCACCCCCTCCGCGCGACTAGTGGGAGATACGCAGTATTTT.